The clone carrying this T cell receptor beta chain was detected ten times or more. The data stem from a study of T cells in Graves' hyperthyroidism and ophthalmopathy. Study context: Peripheral blood was secured at the point of initial diagnosis, before any treatment.

The hyperthyroidism patients had all been newly diagnosed, and their disease duration was under 2 months. Their ages ranged from 18 to 65 years. Investigators excluded patients with uncontrolled infection, other autoimmune disease, pregnancy or lactation. Around 9.8 ml fresh peripheral blood yielded the PBMCs. RNA transcripts yielded amplified TCR beta CDR3 regions. The HTBI set primed first-round TCR CDR3 RT-PCR. One entry per CDR3 protein results from TCRdb running MiXCR on the multiplex PCR reads. The table records hundreds of thousands of distinct CDR3 sequences, 12% to 15% of them present only once. Sequencing was done on a sample of blood. The clonotype originates from a woman younger than 35 with Graves' hyperthyroidism.

The CDR3, as DNA: TGTGCCAGCTCACCACAACTAGCGAGCACAGATACGCAGTATTTT. As protein: CASSPQLASTDTQYF. The chain joins TRBV18 to TRBJ2-3, with 7 nucleotides matching TRBD2. Germline CDR1 and CDR2: KGHSH and LQKENI. The J segment lost 0 bases and the V segment lost 1 base, leaving 1 base of the junction unmatched. The CDR3 is 15 amino acids.